Below, 13 T cell receptor beta chains from the same sample are listed, as sequenced in a study of metastatic and nonmetastatic thyroid tumors. TCRdb re-analyzed the PCR reads through MiXCR. The sample contains around 40,000 clones, 17% of which appear only once. Patients had received no treatment of any kind before thyroid surgery. Sequencing was done on a sample of blood. Every receptor here comes from a male donor with papillary thyroid cancer or a benign thyroid nodule (not recorded which). Some clones in this sample may be carry-over from other donors' samples.

Many counts were recorded for this clone. This CDR3 is also generated by other DNA sequences in the sample. The chain combines TRBV19 with TRBJ2-7, with D maybe TRBD1 (5 bases). Germline loops: CDR1 LNHDA, CDR2 SQIVND (reference sequence). The V end lost 3 bases, the J end lost 3 bases, and 12 bases lay between the germline ends. The CDR3 has 14 amino acids. CDR3 loop: CASSIGQGGYEQYF. The CDR3 DNA follows: TGTGCCAGTAGTATCGGGCAGGGTGGCTACGAGCAGTACTTC.

This clone was counted ten times or more. The rearrangement uses TRBV5-1 and TRBJ1-3; the D gene is possibly TRBD1 (6 bases). In germline, CDR1 is SGHRS, CDR2 YFSETQ. The CDR3 is 14 amino acids. Trimming cost V 4 bases and J 2 bases, with 10 bases left between them. The CDR3 sequence: CASSPQGTGNTIYF. In DNA, the CDR3 is TGCGCCAGCAGCCCCCAGGGGACTGGAAACACCATATATTTT.

This clone was counted at least ten times. The chain couples TRBV6-1 to TRBJ1-6; a possible D gene is TRBD1 (6 bases). This CDR3 is built from 15 residues. Trimming removed 0 bases at V and 9 bases at J, with 12 bases between. Germline V gene data show CDR1 as MNHNS and CDR2 as SASEGT. The chain's CDR3 is CASSEATGGASPLHF. The CDR3 nucleotides are TGTGCCAGCAGTGAAGCGACCGGGGGGGCTTCACCCCTCCACTTT.

This clone was recorded at least ten times. The chain combines TRBV5-4 with TRBJ2-2; no definite D call. Trimming removed 0 bases from V and 6 bases from J, with 3 bases in between. CDR1 and CDR2 from the germline V gene are SGHNT and YYREEE (reference sequence). This CDR3 has 12 residues. CDR3 amino acids: CASSLAAGELFF. In DNA form, the CDR3 reads TGTGCCAGCAGCTTGGCAGCCGGGGAGCTGTTTTTT.

The V gene is TRBV7-2, the J gene TRBJ2-7; tentative D call: TRBD1 (5 bases). Germline-derived CDR1 and CDR2 are SGHTA and FQGNSA. CDR3 length equals 13 residues. V lost 4 bases and J lost 5, with 12 bases in between. The CDR3 sequence: CASSSQGGNEQYF. As DNA, the CDR3 is TGTGCCAGCAGCTCGCAGGGTGGGAACGAGCAGTACTTC.

This clone was recorded many times. The CDR3 nucleotides read TGTGCCAGCAGTTTCACAGGGGGAGCCACCGGGGAGCTGTTTTTT. Protein: CASSFTGGATGELFF. The chain joins TRBV28 to TRBJ2-2, with 8 bases matching TRBD1. CDR1 and CDR2 from the germline V gene are MDHEN and SYDVKM. V lost 3 bases to trimming and J lost 4 bases; unmatched junction nucleotides: 4. This CDR3 comprises 15 residues.

In its sample, this clone was seen many times. The chain joins TRBV11-1 to TRBJ1-1, with a tentative D call TRBD1 (6 bases). The CDR3 covers 16 residues. Germline loops: CDR1 SGHAT, CDR2 FQDESV (reference sequence). V dropped 1 base and J dropped 1 base, with 13 bases sitting between them. CDR3 protein: CASSLEPQGSNTEAFF. CDR3 nucleotide sequence: TGTGCCAGCAGCTTAGAACCTCAGGGGTCGAACACTGAAGCTTTCTTT.

In its sample, this clone was seen many times. CDR3 in DNA: TGTGCCATCAGTGCTACACAGGGGGTGCAGTACTTC. This translates into CAISATQGVQYF. The chain couples TRBV10-3 to TRBJ2-7; 8 bases are shared with TRBD1. Germline trimming cut 4 bases from V and 9 bases from J; bases unmatched to any gene: 5. CDR3 length: 12 residues. Germline V gives CDR1 ENHRY, CDR2 SYGVKD.

The chain uses TRBV15 and TRBJ1-5; the D gene is possibly TRBD1 (5 bases). CDR3 length: 16 amino acids. V lost 3 bases and J lost 0, with 12 bases in between. The germline CDR1 and CDR2 sequences are LNHNV and YYDKDF (reference sequence). The CDR3 loop reads CATSSGTANSNQPQHF. CDR3 coding DNA: TGTGCCACCAGCAGTGGGACGGCGAATAGCAATCAGCCCCAGCATTTT.

This clone was seen repeatedly, ten times or more. The chain employs TRBV4-1 and TRBJ2-5; 9 positions agree with TRBD2. V dropped 4 bases and J dropped 2; count of bases not matched to a gene: 11. The CDR3 is 17 amino acids. The V gene's germline CDR1 is MGHRA and CDR2 YSYEKL. As DNA, the CDR3 is TGCGCCAGCAGCCGGAGCTTAGCGGGGGAAGAACAAGAGACCCAGTACTTC. Translating it yields CASSRSLAGEEQETQYF.

This clone appeared a single time. The rearrangement links TRBV20-1 to TRBJ2-7; 9 bases are shared with TRBD1. The CDR3 is 14 residues long. The V gene's germline CDR1 is DFQATT and CDR2 SNEGSKA (reference sequence). Trimming removed 1 base from V and 3 bases from J; junction bases left unmatched: 4. The CDR3: CSARGGTGCYEQYF. Written as DNA, the CDR3 is TGCAGTGCTAGAGGCGGGACAGGGTGCTACGAGCAGTACTTC.

This clone has more than one count but fewer than ten. The chain links TRBV6-1 to TRBJ2-5; D is unresolved. CDR3 length: 13 amino acids. Germline values: CDR1 MNHNS, CDR2 SASEGT. Deletions cut 4 bases from V and 2 bases from J, with 8 bases between. This chain's CDR3 is CASSADGQETQYF. The CDR3 coding sequence is TGTGCCAGCAGTGCGGACGGACAAGAGACCCAGTACTTC.

CDR3 sequence (DNA): TGTGCCAGCTCACGAGAGGACAGGATGGATGAAAAACTGTTTTTT. The encoded protein is CASSREDRMDEKLFF. The chain has TRBV18 and TRBJ1-4; 7 bases match TRBD1. Germline V gene sequence: CDR1 KGHSH, CDR2 LQKENI. J was trimmed by 6 bases and V by 4 bases; bases with no gene match: 8. There are 15 residues in the CDR3.